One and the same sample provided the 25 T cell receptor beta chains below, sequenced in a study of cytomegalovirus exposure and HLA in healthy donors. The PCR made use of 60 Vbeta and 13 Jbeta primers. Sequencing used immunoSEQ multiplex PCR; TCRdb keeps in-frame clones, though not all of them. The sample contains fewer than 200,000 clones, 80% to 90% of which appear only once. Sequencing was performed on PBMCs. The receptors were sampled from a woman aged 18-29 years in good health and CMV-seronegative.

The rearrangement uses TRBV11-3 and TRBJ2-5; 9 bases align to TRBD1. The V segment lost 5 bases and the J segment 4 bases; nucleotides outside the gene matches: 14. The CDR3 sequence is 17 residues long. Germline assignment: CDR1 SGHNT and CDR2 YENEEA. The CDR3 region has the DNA TGTGCCAGCAGCCCCCTTCGGAACAGGGGGCCAGGAGAGACCCAGTACTTC. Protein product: CASSPLRNRGPGETQYF.

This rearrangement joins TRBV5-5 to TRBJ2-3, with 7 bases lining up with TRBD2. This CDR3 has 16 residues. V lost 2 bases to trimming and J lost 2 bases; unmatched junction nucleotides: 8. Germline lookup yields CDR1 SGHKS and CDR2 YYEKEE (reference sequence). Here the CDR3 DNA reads TGTGCCAGCAGCTTCGTAGCGGGCGCCCCCACAGATACGCAGTATTTT. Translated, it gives CASSFVAGAPTDTQYF.

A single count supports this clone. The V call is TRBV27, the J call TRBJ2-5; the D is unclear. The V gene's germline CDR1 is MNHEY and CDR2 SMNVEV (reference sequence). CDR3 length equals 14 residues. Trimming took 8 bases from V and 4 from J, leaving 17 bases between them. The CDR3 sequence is CASAPSPYLETQYF. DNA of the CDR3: TGTGCCAGCGCCCCCTCCCCCTATTTAGAGACCCAGTACTTC.

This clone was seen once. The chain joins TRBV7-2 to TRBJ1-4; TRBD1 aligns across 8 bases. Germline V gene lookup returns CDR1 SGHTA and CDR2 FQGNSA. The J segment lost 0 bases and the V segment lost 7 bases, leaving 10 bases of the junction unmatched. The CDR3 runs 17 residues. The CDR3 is CASKRTGSYATNEKLFF. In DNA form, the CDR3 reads TGTGCCAGCAAACGGACAGGGTCCTATGCAACTAATGAAAAACTGTTTTTT.

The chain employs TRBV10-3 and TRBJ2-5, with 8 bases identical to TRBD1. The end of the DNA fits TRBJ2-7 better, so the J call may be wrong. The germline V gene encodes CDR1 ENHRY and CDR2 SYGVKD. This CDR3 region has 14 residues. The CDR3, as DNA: TGTGCCATCAGCCCGGGGACAGGCTCCTACGAGCAGTACTTC. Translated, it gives CAISPGTGSYEQYF.

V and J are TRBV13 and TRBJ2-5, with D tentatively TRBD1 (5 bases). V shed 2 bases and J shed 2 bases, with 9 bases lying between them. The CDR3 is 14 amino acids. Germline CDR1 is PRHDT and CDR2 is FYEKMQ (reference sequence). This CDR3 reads CASSLFTGQETQYF. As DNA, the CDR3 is TGTGCCAGCAGCTTATTCACAGGACAAGAGACCCAGTACTTC.

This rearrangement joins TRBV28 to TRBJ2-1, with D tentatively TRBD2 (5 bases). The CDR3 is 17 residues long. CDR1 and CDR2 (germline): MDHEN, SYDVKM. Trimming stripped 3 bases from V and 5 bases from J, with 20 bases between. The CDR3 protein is CASSFLTIATLDNEQFF. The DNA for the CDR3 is TGTGCCAGCAGTTTTTTGACCATAGCGACCCTTGACAATGAGCAGTTCTTC.

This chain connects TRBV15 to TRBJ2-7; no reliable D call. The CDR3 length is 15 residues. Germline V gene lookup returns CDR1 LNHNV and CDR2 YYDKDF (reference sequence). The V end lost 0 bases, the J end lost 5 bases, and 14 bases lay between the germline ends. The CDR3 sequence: CATSRDVPLPDEQYF. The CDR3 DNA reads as TGTGCCACCAGCAGAGATGTCCCCCTCCCCGACGAGCAGTACTTC. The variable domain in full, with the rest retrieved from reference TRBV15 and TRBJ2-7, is DAMVIQNPRYQVTQFGKPVTLSCSQTLNHNVMYWYQQKSSQAPKLLFHYYDKDFNNEADTPDNFQSRRPNTSFCFLDIRSPGLGDTAMYLCATSRDVPLPDEQYFGPGTRLTVT.

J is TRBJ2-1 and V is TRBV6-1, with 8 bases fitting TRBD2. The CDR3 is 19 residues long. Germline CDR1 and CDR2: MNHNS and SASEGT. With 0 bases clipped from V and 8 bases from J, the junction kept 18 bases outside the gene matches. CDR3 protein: CASSEAGPTGTRVADEQFF. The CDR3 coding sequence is TGTGCCAGCAGTGAAGCGGGACCAACCGGGACTAGGGTGGCCGATGAGCAGTTCTTC.

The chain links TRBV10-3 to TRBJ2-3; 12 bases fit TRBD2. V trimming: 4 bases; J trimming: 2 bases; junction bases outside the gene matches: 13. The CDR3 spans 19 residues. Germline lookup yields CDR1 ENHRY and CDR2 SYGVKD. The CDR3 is CAISASDSLAGGFTDTQYF. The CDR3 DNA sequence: TGTGCCATCAGTGCGTCGGACTCACTAGCGGGAGGATTCACAGATACGCAGTATTTT.

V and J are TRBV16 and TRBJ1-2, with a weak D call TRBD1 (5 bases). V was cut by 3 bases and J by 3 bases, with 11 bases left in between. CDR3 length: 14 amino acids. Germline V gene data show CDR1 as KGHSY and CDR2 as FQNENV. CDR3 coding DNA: TGTGCCAGCAGCCACCTGACAGTAGACTATGGCTACACCTTC. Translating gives CASSHLTVDYGYTF. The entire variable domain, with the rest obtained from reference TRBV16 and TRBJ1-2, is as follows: GEEVAQTPKHLVRGEGQKAKLYCAPIKGHSYVFWYQQVLKNEFKFLISFQNENVFDETGMPKERFSAKCLPNSPCSLEIQATKLEDSAVYFCASSHLTVDYGYTFGSGTRLTVV.

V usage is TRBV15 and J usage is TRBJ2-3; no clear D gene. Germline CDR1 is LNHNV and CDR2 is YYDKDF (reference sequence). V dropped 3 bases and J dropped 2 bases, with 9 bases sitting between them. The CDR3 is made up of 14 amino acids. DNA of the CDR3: TGTGCCACCAGCAGGGGCCGCGTCACAGATACGCAGTATTTT. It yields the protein CATSRGRVTDTQYF.

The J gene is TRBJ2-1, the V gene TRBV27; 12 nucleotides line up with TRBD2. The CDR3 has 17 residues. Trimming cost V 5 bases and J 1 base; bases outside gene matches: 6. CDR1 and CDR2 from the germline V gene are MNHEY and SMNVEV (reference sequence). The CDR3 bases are TGTGCCAGCAGTACCCGGACTAGCGGGACTTCCTACAATGAGCAGTTCTTC. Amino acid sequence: CASSTRTSGTSYNEQFF.

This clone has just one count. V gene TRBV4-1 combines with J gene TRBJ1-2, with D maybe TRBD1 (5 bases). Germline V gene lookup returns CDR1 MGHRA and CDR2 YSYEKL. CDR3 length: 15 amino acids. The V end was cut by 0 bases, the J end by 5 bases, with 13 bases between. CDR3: CASSQEGGGKYGYTF. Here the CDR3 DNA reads TGCGCCAGCAGCCAAGAGGGGGGAGGGAAATATGGCTACACCTTC.

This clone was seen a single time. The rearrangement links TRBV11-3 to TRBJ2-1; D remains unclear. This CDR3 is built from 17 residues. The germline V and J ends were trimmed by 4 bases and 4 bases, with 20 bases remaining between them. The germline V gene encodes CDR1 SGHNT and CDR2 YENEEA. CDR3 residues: CASSWAPTVLLYNEQFF. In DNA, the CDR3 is TGTGCCAGCAGCTGGGCCCCCACTGTTCTCTTATACAATGAGCAGTTCTTC.

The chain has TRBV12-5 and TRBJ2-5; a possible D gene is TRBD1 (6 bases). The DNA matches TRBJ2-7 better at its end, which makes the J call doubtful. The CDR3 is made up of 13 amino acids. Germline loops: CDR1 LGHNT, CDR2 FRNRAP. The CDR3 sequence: CASGLDRVGEQYF. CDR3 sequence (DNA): TGTGCTAGTGGTTTGGACAGGGTCGGCGAGCAGTACTTC.

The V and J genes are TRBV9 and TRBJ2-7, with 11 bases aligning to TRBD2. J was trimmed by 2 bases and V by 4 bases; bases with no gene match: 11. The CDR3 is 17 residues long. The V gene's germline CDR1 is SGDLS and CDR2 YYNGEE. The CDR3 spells CASSPPAGTSGTYEQYF. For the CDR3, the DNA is TGTGCCAGCAGCCCACCGGCCGGGACTAGCGGCACCTACGAGCAGTACTTC.

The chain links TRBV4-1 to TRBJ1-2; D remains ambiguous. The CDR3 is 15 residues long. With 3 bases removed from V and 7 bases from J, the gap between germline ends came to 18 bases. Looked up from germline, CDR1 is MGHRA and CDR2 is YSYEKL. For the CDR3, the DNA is TGCGCCAGCAGCCAGATCGGCCAGGATACTTGTGGCTACACCTTC. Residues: CASSQIGQDTCGYTF.

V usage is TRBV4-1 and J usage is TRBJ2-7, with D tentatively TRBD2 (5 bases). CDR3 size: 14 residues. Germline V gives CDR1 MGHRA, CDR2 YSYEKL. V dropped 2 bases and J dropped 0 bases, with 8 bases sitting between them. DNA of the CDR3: TGCGCCAGCAGCCAACCGGGGAGCTCCTACGAGCAGTACTTC. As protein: CASSQPGSSYEQYF.

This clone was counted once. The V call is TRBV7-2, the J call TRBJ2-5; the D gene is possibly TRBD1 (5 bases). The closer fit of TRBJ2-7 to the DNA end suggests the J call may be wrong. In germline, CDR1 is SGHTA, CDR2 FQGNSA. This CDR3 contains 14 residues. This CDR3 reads CASSLYDSSYEQYF. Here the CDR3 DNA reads TGTGCCAGCAGCTTATATGACAGCAGCTACGAGCAGTACTTC.

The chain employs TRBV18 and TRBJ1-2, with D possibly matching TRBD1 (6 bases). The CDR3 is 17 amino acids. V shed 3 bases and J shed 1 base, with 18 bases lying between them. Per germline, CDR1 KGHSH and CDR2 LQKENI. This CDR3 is CASSPEGGSPFNYGYTF. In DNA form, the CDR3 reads TGTGCCAGCTCACCCGAAGGGGGTAGCCCGTTTAACTATGGCTACACCTTC.

CDR3 DNA: TGTGCCAGCAGCTGCCCCCGGGACAGGGTGGATGAAAAACTGTTTTTT. It encodes CASSCPRDRVDEKLFF. The chain joins TRBV7-3 to TRBJ1-4, with 9 bases lining up with TRBD1. This CDR3 has 16 amino acids. The J segment lost 6 bases and the V segment lost 4 bases, leaving 9 bases of the junction unmatched. Germline V gene lookup returns CDR1 SGHTA and CDR2 FQGTGA.

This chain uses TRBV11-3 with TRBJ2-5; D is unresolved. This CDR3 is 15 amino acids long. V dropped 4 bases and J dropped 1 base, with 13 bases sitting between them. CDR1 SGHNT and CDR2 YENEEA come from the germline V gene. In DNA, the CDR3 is TGTGCCAGCAGCTCCATAGACACCCTCCAAGAGACCCAGTACTTC. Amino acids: CASSSIDTLQETQYF.

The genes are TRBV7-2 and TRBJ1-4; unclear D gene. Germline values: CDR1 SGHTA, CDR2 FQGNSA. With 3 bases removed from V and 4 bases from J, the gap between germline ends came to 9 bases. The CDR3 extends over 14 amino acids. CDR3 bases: TGTGCCAGCAGCTTGGGCAGCCTTAATGAAAAACTGTTTTTT. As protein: CASSLGSLNEKLFF. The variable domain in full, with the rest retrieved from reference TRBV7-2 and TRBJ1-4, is GAGVSQSPSNKVTEKGKDVELRCDPISGHTALYWYRQSLGQGLEFLIYFQGNSAPDKSGLPSDRFSAERTGGSVSTLTIQRTQQEDSAVYLCASSLGSLNEKLFFGSGTQLSVL.

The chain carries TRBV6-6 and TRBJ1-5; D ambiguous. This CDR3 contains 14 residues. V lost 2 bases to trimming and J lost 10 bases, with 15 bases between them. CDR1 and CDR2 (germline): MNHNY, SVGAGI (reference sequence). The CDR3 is CASSYDGGRAPQHF. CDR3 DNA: TGTGCCAGCAGTTACGACGGTGGGCGAGCCCCCCAGCATTTT.